The next 24 T cell receptor beta chains were all read from a single sample in a study of cytomegalovirus exposure and HLA in healthy donors. PCR primers comprised 60 Vbeta and 13 Jbeta primers. Profiled with immunoSEQ multiplex PCR; TCRdb holds only in-frame clones, not every one. The table records some 140,000 clones, approximately 74% of them present only once. The sequenced sample consisted of PBMCs. Receptors were obtained from a young man in good health and CMV-seropositive.

This clone is a singleton in its sample. This chain uses TRBV7-8 with TRBJ2-1; 9 bases agree with TRBD2. With 0 bases clipped from V and 8 bases from J, the junction kept 8 bases outside the gene matches. CDR3 length: 16 amino acids. Germline lookup yields CDR1 SGHVS and CDR2 FQNEAQ. The CDR3 DNA reads as TGTGCCAGCAGCTTAGCAATTCTAGCGGGGTCCTATGAGCAGTTCTTC. Translating it yields CASSLAILAGSYEQFF.

This chain links TRBV29-1 with TRBJ1-4; D gene uncertain. V lost 7 bases and J lost 6, with 21 bases in between. CDR1 and CDR2 from the germline V gene are SQVTM and ANQGSEA. This CDR3 spans 15 amino acids. DNA for the CDR3: TGCAGCGGGGCTCGGGGAAGCAGCCCATATGAAAAACTGTTTTTT. Protein: CSGARGSSPYEKLFF.

There are a few counts of this clone. The CDR3 region is CASSEQGSYEQYF. CDR3 bases: TGTGCCAGTAGTGAACAGGGATCCTACGAGCAGTACTTC. The rearrangement joins TRBV19 to TRBJ2-7, with D possibly TRBD1 on 6 matching bases. Germline CDR1 LNHDA, CDR2 SQIVND (reference sequence). The germline V and J ends were trimmed by 5 bases and 1 base, with 9 bases remaining between them. The CDR3 has 13 residues.

This clone was detected only a few times. The chain combines TRBV27 with TRBJ2-3; 12 bases agree with TRBD2. The germline V gene has CDR1 MNHEY and CDR2 SMNVEV (reference sequence). J lost 0 bases, V lost 6 bases, and 4 bases had no gene match. The CDR3 runs to 16 residues. CDR3 sequence reads: CASRKLAGGSTDTQYF. The CDR3 bases are TGTGCCAGCAGGAAACTAGCGGGAGGAAGCACAGATACGCAGTATTTT.

The V call is TRBV27, the J call TRBJ1-5; D perhaps matches TRBD1 (6 bases). The CDR3 is made up of 14 amino acids. Between the trimmed V and J ends, which lost 5 bases and 3 bases, there was a span of 11 bases. The germline V gene has CDR1 MNHEY and CDR2 SMNVEV (reference sequence). The CDR3 sequence is CASSQGFPNQPQHF. CDR3 DNA sequence: TGTGCCAGCAGTCAGGGGTTCCCCAATCAGCCCCAGCATTTT.

V gene TRBV10-2 combines with J gene TRBJ2-5, with 8 bases aligning to TRBD2. The V segment lost 2 bases and the J segment 1 base; nucleotides outside the gene matches: 3. The CDR3 has 15 residues. The germline gives CDR1 WSHSY, CDR2 SAAADI. This chain's CDR3 is CASSEVGGGQETQYF. Written as DNA, the CDR3 is TGCGCCAGCAGTGAGGTCGGGGGGGGCCAAGAGACCCAGTACTTC.

For the CDR3, the DNA is TGTGCCAGCAGCTTGGCAATCGGGAAGGGTTCACCCCTCCACTTT. It yields the protein CASSLAIGKGSPLHF. V gene TRBV5-6 combines with J gene TRBJ1-6; D remains unclear. The V gene lost 0 bases and the J gene lost 9 bases, with 13 bases spanning the gap. CDR3 length: 15 amino acids. Per the germline V gene, CDR1 is SGHDT and CDR2 is YYEEEE.

V gene TRBV29-1 combines with J gene TRBJ2-5, with TRBD1 matching over 9 bases. This CDR3 spans 12 amino acids. Losses at the gene ends were 8 bases for V and 2 bases for J; bases not matched to a gene: 3. Germline loops: CDR1 SQVTM, CDR2 ANQGSEA. The CDR3 region has the DNA TGCAGCTCCGGACAGGGGCAAGAGACCCAGTACTTC. This encodes CSSGQGQETQYF.

This clone was seen a handful of times. This chain's CDR3 is CASSPPMGDRGVEQYF. In DNA, the CDR3 is TGTGCCAGCTCACCACCAATGGGGGACAGGGGCGTCGAGCAGTACTTC. The V and J genes are TRBV18 and TRBJ2-7; 10 bases align to TRBD1. Trimming at V came to 0 bases and at J to 6 bases, leaving 8 bases not matched to a gene. Germline V gene data show CDR1 as KGHSH and CDR2 as LQKENI. The CDR3 sequence is 16 residues long.

This rearrangement joins TRBV4-1 to TRBJ1-2; 8 positions agree with TRBD1. The CDR3 loop spans 15 amino acids. The germline V gene has CDR1 MGHRA and CDR2 YSYEKL. The V gene end was trimmed by 4 bases and the J gene end by 4 bases; junction bases not matched to a gene: 8. CDR3 sequence: CASSRLQGDRYGYTF. In DNA form, the CDR3 reads TGCGCCAGCAGCCGGTTACAGGGGGATCGCTATGGCTACACCTTC.

This clone was seen more than once but under ten times. DNA of the CDR3: TGTGCCAGCAGCGTGGGGCTTCAGGGGGCAAGCTACGAGCAGTACTTC. Amino acid sequence: CASSVGLQGASYEQYF. The chain links TRBV9 to TRBJ2-7; 8 positions agree with TRBD1. The ends lost 2 bases at V and 3 bases at J; junction bases unmatched: 10. CDR3 length: 16 amino acids. The germline CDR1 and CDR2 sequences are SGDLS and YYNGEE.

The V gene is TRBV6-4, the J gene TRBJ2-1, with 12 bases fitting TRBD2. With 5 bases clipped from V and 1 base from J, the junction kept 9 bases outside the gene matches. The V gene's germline CDR1 is MRHNA and CDR2 SNTAGT. The CDR3 consists of 18 residues. CDR3 amino acids: CASSPRTSGVVSYNEQFF. The CDR3 nucleotides are TGTGCCAGCAGTCCACGGACTAGCGGGGTAGTGTCCTACAATGAGCAGTTCTTC.

The CDR3 DNA follows: TGTGCCAGCAGTCCTAACACAGGGGCGCTGAACACCGGGGAGCTGTTTTTT. Its protein is CASSPNTGALNTGELFF. The J gene is TRBJ2-2, the V gene TRBV9; 7 positions agree with TRBD1. V dropped 5 bases and J dropped 1; count of bases not matched to a gene: 11. Germline V gene data show CDR1 as SGDLS and CDR2 as YYNGEE. The CDR3 is 17 residues long.

This clone was detected once. The V gene is TRBV10-3, the J gene TRBJ1-5, with 7 bases matching TRBD1. The J segment lost 0 bases and the V segment lost 3 bases, leaving 5 bases of the junction unmatched. CDR1 is ENHRY, CDR2 SYGVKD, per germline. The CDR3 runs to 16 residues. The CDR3 DNA reads TGTGCCATCAGTGACCCGGACAGGTATAGCAATCAGCCCCAGCATTTT. It yields the protein CAISDPDRYSNQPQHF.

There are a few counts of this clone. The CDR3 coding sequence is TGTGCCAGCAGCGCCTATAACAATGAGCAGTTCTTC. Its translation: CASSAYNNEQFF. The chain recombines TRBV5-6 with TRBJ2-1; D is uncertain. Germline loops: CDR1 SGHDT, CDR2 YYEEEE. V was clipped by 4 bases and J by 5 bases, with 7 bases between them. The CDR3 length is 12 residues.

The chain uses TRBV5-1 and TRBJ1-2; 7 bases align to TRBD1. The CDR3 is 14 amino acids. J gave up 3 bases and V 0 bases, and 2 bases lay outside the gene matches. The germline V gene encodes CDR1 SGHRS and CDR2 YFSETQ. The CDR3 DNA reads TGCGCCAGCAGCTTGGGACAGGGTTACTATGGCTACACCTTC. Residues: CASSLGQGYYGYTF.

This clone has only a few counts. The rearrangement uses TRBV7-9 and TRBJ1-1; D is unresolved. The V gene's germline CDR1 is SEHNR and CDR2 FQNEAQ (reference sequence). CDR3 size: 13 residues. V gave up 0 bases and J gave up 2 bases, with 4 bases separating them. This CDR3 is CASSLALNTEAFF. The CDR3 DNA sequence: TGTGCCAGCAGCTTAGCTCTCAACACTGAAGCTTTCTTT.

The CDR3: CSVEERSLNTEAFF. Written as DNA, the CDR3 is TGCAGCGTTGAAGAGAGGAGTCTGAACACTGAAGCTTTCTTT. The chain employs TRBV29-1 and TRBJ1-1; D remains unclear. Trimming left V 0 bases short and J 0 bases short, with 8 bases between. Germline loops: CDR1 SQVTM, CDR2 ANQGSEA. This CDR3 is built from 14 residues.

Only a few counts were recorded for this clone. This sequence joins TRBV9 and TRBJ1-1; 7 bases align to TRBD1. After removal of 3 bases from V and 4 bases from J, the junction contained 3 bases not matched to a gene. The CDR3 loop spans 13 amino acids. Germline V lookup: CDR1 SGDLS, CDR2 YYNGEE. The CDR3 here is CASSDGDSTEAFF. As DNA, the CDR3 is TGTGCCAGCAGCGATGGGGACAGCACTGAAGCTTTCTTT.

The gene calls are TRBV2 and TRBJ2-7; 12 bases match TRBD2. The CDR3 is 15 residues long. The germline gives CDR1 SNHLY, CDR2 FYNNEI. The junction had 5 bases not matched to a gene; V was cut back by 6 bases and J by 2 bases. CDR3 nucleotide sequence: TGTGCCAGCAGAGATGCTAGCGGGGGGGCCTACGAGCAGTACTTC. It codes for CASRDASGGAYEQYF.

This chain uses TRBV6-1 with TRBJ2-2; D remains ambiguous. There are 15 residues in the CDR3. Germline V lookup: CDR1 MNHNS, CDR2 SASEGT. The V gene lost 0 bases and the J gene lost 2 bases, with 7 bases spanning the gap. The DNA for the CDR3 is TGTGCCAGCAGTGAAGCGACTTTAAACACCGGGGAGCTGTTTTTT. Amino acids: CASSEATLNTGELFF.

The V gene is TRBV10-3, the J gene TRBJ2-1, with D possibly being TRBD1 (5 bases). In germline, CDR1 is ENHRY, CDR2 SYGVKD. Trimming took 4 bases from V and 5 from J, leaving 6 bases between them. The CDR3 runs to 12 residues. The CDR3 DNA sequence: TGTGCCATCAGTGTAGGGGACAATGAGCAGTTCTTC. Its protein is CAISVGDNEQFF.

The V and J genes are TRBV27 and TRBJ2-7, with 14 positions matching TRBD2. Germline lookup yields CDR1 MNHEY and CDR2 SMNVEV (reference sequence). The CDR3 extends over 18 amino acids. Trimming at V came to 5 bases and at J to 2 bases, leaving 11 bases not matched to a gene. The CDR3 bases are TGTGCCAGCAGTCTTCGGACTAGCGGGAGGATTACCCCCTACGAGCAGTACTTC. Protein product: CASSLRTSGRITPYEQYF.

The J gene is TRBJ1-6, the V gene TRBV27, with a weak D call TRBD1 (6 bases). This CDR3 region has 14 residues. The germline V gene has CDR1 MNHEY and CDR2 SMNVEV (reference sequence). With 5 bases removed from V and 10 bases from J, the gap between germline ends came to 15 bases. CDR3 amino acids: CASSPFGQYSPLHF. CDR3 bases: TGTGCCAGCAGTCCATTCGGACAGTACTCACCCCTCCACTTT.